This T cell receptor beta chain emerged from a study of T cells in localized non-small cell lung cancer. TCRdb keeps only in-frame clones here, not all; method: immunoSEQ multiplex PCR. The table includes around 40,000 clones, about 90% detected once. The CDR3 consists of 14 residues. V was clipped by 2 bases and J by 1 base, with 6 bases between them. The germline V gene encodes CDR1 SGHTA and CDR2 FQGTGA. The V call is TRBV7-3, the J call TRBJ1-5; D gene uncertain. The source is a man aged 35-69 years with stage I lung adenocarcinoma. Sequences were derived from peripheral blood, sampled before any cancer treatment. Written as DNA, the CDR3 is TGTGCCAGCAGCTTAGAACCGAGCAATCAGCCCCAGCATTTT. It codes for CASSLEPSNQPQHF.